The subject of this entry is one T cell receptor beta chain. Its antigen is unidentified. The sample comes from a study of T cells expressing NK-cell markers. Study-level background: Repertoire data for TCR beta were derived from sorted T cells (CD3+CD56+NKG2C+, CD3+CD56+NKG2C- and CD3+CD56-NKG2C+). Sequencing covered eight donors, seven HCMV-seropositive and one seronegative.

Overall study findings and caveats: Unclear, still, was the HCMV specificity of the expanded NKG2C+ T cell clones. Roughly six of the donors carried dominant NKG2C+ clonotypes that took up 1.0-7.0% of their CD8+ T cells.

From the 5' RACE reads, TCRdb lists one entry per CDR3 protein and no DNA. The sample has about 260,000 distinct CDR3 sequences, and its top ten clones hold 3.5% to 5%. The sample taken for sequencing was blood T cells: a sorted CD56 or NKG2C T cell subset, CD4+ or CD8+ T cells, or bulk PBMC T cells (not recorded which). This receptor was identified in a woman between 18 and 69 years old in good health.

CDR3: CASSEAGGRNYGYTF. J is TRBJ1-2 and V is TRBV6-1; TCRdb's D call of TRBD1 is untestable without DNA. The CDR3 extends over 15 amino acids. Germline CDR1 MNHNS, CDR2 SASEGT.